This T cell receptor beta chain derives from a study of early T cells in non-severe SARS-CoV-2 infection. TCRdb analysed the 5' RACE reads with MiXCR anew, one entry per CDR3 protein. This sample yields roughly 93,000 distinct CDR3 sequences, of which more than 9.5% are seen a single time; around 5.1% belongs to the top ten. The CDR3 consists of 14 residues. Germline V gene data show CDR1 as SGHRS and CDR2 as YFSETQ. The V end lost 3 bases, the J end lost 3 bases, and 10 bases lay between the germline ends. V gene TRBV5-1 combines with J gene TRBJ2-1; D may be TRBD1 (5 bases). The sequence derives from an adult who was a healthcare worker with PCR-confirmed SARS-CoV-2 infection or an uninfected control (not recorded which). The sequenced material came from whole blood. CDR3 DNA sequence: TGCGCCAGCAGCTCGACGACAGACTACAATGAGCAGTTCTTC. It specifies CASSSTTDYNEQFF.